A single sample gave rise to the 25 T cell receptor beta chains below, sequenced in a study of blood T cell repertoires in COVID-19. Repertoires were generated with immunoSEQ multiplex PCR, while TCRdb's copy carries only in-frame clones and drops some. The table shows 60,000 to 95,000 clones, with roughly 87% occurring only once. The sequenced material came from peripheral blood. The receptors shown here come from a woman aged 50 to 65 with acute or convalescent COVID-19.

The rearrangement joins TRBV5-4 to TRBJ1-2; D is unclear. The CDR3 runs to 13 residues. CDR1 and CDR2 (germline): SGHNT, YYREEE (reference sequence). V lost 0 bases and J lost 4, with 7 bases in between. Here the CDR3 DNA reads TGTGCCAGCAGCTTGGGCGATGGCTATGGCTACACCTTC. Its translation: CASSLGDGYGYTF.

This chain joins TRBV25-1 and TRBJ2-5; no clear D gene. The CDR3 is made up of 11 amino acids. Deletions cut 2 bases from V and 9 bases from J, with 7 bases between. The germline CDR1 and CDR2 sequences are MGHDK and SYGVNS. CDR3 DNA: TGTGCCAGCAGTGAAAAAAGAGCCCAGTACTTC. Residues: CASSEKRAQYF. Full variable domain (remainder filled in from reference TRBV25-1 and TRBJ2-5): EADIYQTPRYLVIGTGKKITLECSQTMGHDKMYWYQQDPGMELHLIHYSYGVNSTEKGDLSSESTVSRIRTEHFPLTLESARPSHTSQYLCASSEKRAQYFGPGTRLLVL.

This rearrangement joins TRBV2 to TRBJ2-7; TRBD1 matches at 12 bases. V lost 6 bases and J lost 8; bases outside the gene matches: 11. This CDR3 comprises 15 residues. Germline V CDR1 and CDR2: SNHLY, FYNNEI. The CDR3 loop reads CASRTLTGTGGKQYF. The CDR3 DNA reads as TGTGCCAGCAGAACATTAACCGGGACAGGGGGCAAGCAGTACTTC.

The V and J genes are TRBV5-1 and TRBJ1-1; tentative D call: TRBD1 (5 bases). Trimming stripped 4 bases from V and 2 bases from J, with 12 bases between. Germline V gene sequence: CDR1 SGHRS, CDR2 YFSETQ. The CDR3 has 14 residues. CDR3 in amino acids: CASSIRGSNTEAFF. Written as DNA, the CDR3 is TGCGCCAGCAGCATTAGGGGCTCTAACACTGAAGCTTTCTTT. Full variable domain (rest looked up from reference TRBV5-1 and TRBJ1-1): KAGVTQTPRYLIKTRGQQVTLSCSPISGHRSVSWYQQTPGQGLQFLFEYFSETQRNKGNFPGRFSGRQFSNSRSEMNVSTLELGDSALYLCASSIRGSNTEAFFGQGTRLTVV.

V usage is TRBV19 and J usage is TRBJ1-1, with D perhaps TRBD1 (5 bases). Trimming stripped 2 bases from V and 1 base from J, with 14 bases between. There are 16 residues in the CDR3. Germline V gene lookup returns CDR1 LNHDA and CDR2 SQIVND (reference sequence). CDR3 sequence: CASSIRFGAGNTEAFF. CDR3 DNA sequence: TGTGCCAGTAGTATAAGATTTGGGGCAGGGAACACTGAAGCTTTCTTT.

The chain recombines TRBV12-3 or TRBV12-4 with TRBJ1-1, with a weak D call TRBD1 (6 bases). Between the trimmed V and J ends, which lost 6 bases and 1 base, there was a span of 9 bases. CDR3 length: 13 residues. The CDR3 bases are TGTGCCAGCAGAGGGACATCGAACACTGAAGCTTTCTTT. Amino acid sequence: CASRGTSNTEAFF.

This chain uses TRBV18 with TRBJ1-1; weak D call: TRBD1 (6 bases). Germline V lookup: CDR1 KGHSH, CDR2 LQKENI. The V gene lost 3 bases and the J gene lost 5 bases, with 16 bases spanning the gap. The CDR3 extends over 15 amino acids. CDR3 protein: CASSPKGGGATEAFF. CDR3 coding DNA: TGTGCCAGCTCACCTAAAGGAGGGGGGGCTACTGAAGCTTTCTTT.

V gene TRBV5-1 combines with J gene TRBJ2-6; 9 bases are shared with TRBD1. This CDR3 comprises 15 residues. CDR1 is SGHRS and CDR2 is YFSETQ in the germline V gene. V trimming: 2 bases; J trimming: 4 bases; junction bases outside the gene matches: 1. CDR3 region: CASSLQGAGANVLTF. CDR3 bases: TGCGCCAGCAGCTTACAGGGGGCCGGGGCCAACGTCCTGACTTTC. Full variable domain (rest looked up from reference TRBV5-1 and TRBJ2-6): KAGVTQTPRYLIKTRGQQVTLSCSPISGHRSVSWYQQTPGQGLQFLFEYFSETQRNKGNFPGRFSGRQFSNSRSEMNVSTLELGDSALYLCASSLQGAGANVLTFGAGSRLTVL.

This clone was counted once. The J gene is TRBJ2-3, the V gene TRBV10-1, with D tentatively TRBD1 (6 bases). The CDR3 runs to 13 residues. Germline lookup yields CDR1 WNHNN and CDR2 SYGVQD (reference sequence). Trimming left V 10 bases short and J 4 bases short, with 15 bases between. CDR3 bases: TGCGCCACCGCGGACAGCTTCGCAGATACGCAGTATTTT. It translates to CATADSFADTQYF.

The chain uses TRBV14 and TRBJ2-1, with 12 nucleotides matching TRBD2. CDR1 and CDR2 from the germline V gene are SGHDN and FVKESK. The CDR3 has 15 residues. V was clipped by 5 bases and J by 4 bases; unmatched bases: 3. The CDR3 region is CASSYGLAGYNEQFF. DNA of the CDR3: TGTGCCAGCAGCTACGGACTAGCGGGATACAATGAGCAGTTCTTC.

The chain recombines TRBV28 with TRBJ1-3; D unclear. Trimming took 5 bases from V and 3 from J, leaving 14 bases between them. In germline, CDR1 is MDHEN, CDR2 SYDVKM. This CDR3 has 15 amino acids. CDR3 in DNA: TGTGCCAGCAGTGCCGGAGGGTCGGGTGGAAACACCATATATTTT. It codes for CASSAGGSGGNTIYF.

V and J are TRBV9 and TRBJ1-6; D is perhaps TRBD1 (6 bases). Trimming shortened V by 3 bases and J by 10 bases, and 14 bases separated the two germline ends. There are 14 residues in the CDR3. The germline V gene encodes CDR1 SGDLS and CDR2 YYNGEE. DNA of the CDR3: TGTGCCAGCAGCGAGGAAGGGGGTGGCTCACCCCTCCACTTT. As protein: CASSEEGGGSPLHF.

This clone was recorded once. V and J are TRBV30 and TRBJ2-2; D not resolved. Trimming stripped 0 bases from V and 1 base from J, with 6 bases between. CDR1 and CDR2 (germline): GTSNPN, SVGIG (reference sequence). This CDR3 spans 14 amino acids. This CDR3 is CAWSVLVNTGELFF. DNA for the CDR3: TGTGCCTGGAGTGTATTAGTGAACACCGGGGAGCTGTTTTTT.

V usage is TRBV6-5 and J usage is TRBJ2-7, with D tentatively TRBD2 (5 bases). Germline CDR1 reads MNHEY; CDR2 reads SVGAGI. The germline V and J ends were trimmed by 6 bases and 1 base, with 13 bases remaining between them. The CDR3 length is 14 residues. The CDR3 nucleotides read TGTGCCAGCAGACTAGATCAATCGTCCTACGAGCAGTACTTC. Its translation is CASRLDQSSYEQYF.

V gene TRBV4-2 combines with J gene TRBJ2-1, with D maybe TRBD2 (6 bases). Between the trimmed V and J ends, which lost 4 bases and 8 bases, there was a span of 9 bases. Germline CDR1 is LGHNA and CDR2 is YNFKEQ. The CDR3 spans 12 residues. Written as DNA, the CDR3 is TGTGCCAGCAGCCTCGGGGGTGATGAGCAGTTCTTC. Encoded protein: CASSLGGDEQFF.

The chain employs TRBV19 and TRBJ1-6; D ambiguous. The V end was cut by 6 bases, the J end by 7 bases, with 16 bases between. The germline gives CDR1 LNHDA, CDR2 SQIVND (reference sequence). CDR3 size: 15 residues. The CDR3 reads CASREERTGNSPLHF. CDR3 in DNA: TGTGCCAGTAGAGAGGAAAGGACGGGAAATTCACCCCTCCACTTT.

The V gene is TRBV7-7, the J gene TRBJ2-3; 10 bases line up with TRBD2. The CDR3 covers 13 residues. The germline CDR1 and CDR2 sequences are SSHAT and FNYEAQ (reference sequence). For the CDR3, the DNA is TGTGCTAGCGGGACTAGCGTAACAGATACGCAGTATTTT. It yields the protein CASGTSVTDTQYF. The full variable domain, its missing parts supplied by reference TRBV7-7 and TRBJ2-3, is GAGVSQSPRYKVTKRGQDVTLRCDPISSHATLYWYQQALGQGPEFLTYFNYEAQPDKSGLPSDRFSAERPEGSISTLTIQRTEQRDSAMYRCASGTSVTDTQYFGPGTRLTVL.

This chain links TRBV19 with TRBJ2-1; tentative D call: TRBD1 (5 bases). This CDR3 comprises 14 residues. Germline lookup yields CDR1 LNHDA and CDR2 SQIVND (reference sequence). V dropped 5 bases and J dropped 7 bases, with 15 bases sitting between them. The CDR3 is CASSPYPGSNEQFF. The CDR3 region has the DNA TGTGCCAGTAGTCCCTATCCAGGGTCGAATGAGCAGTTCTTC.

The chain uses TRBV19 and TRBJ1-4; the D gene is possibly TRBD1 (5 bases). Germline V gene sequence: CDR1 LNHDA, CDR2 SQIVND (reference sequence). The V end was cut by 5 bases, the J end by 5 bases, with 18 bases between. This CDR3 is built from 16 residues. Here the CDR3 DNA reads TGTGCCAGTAGTCCTCACCAGAATAGGGGAAATGAAAAACTGTTTTTT. Its protein is CASSPHQNRGNEKLFF.

In DNA, the CDR3 is TGTGCCAGTAGAAGCCGCGGGGACCTTGGAAATTCACCCCTCCACTTT. This codes for CASRSRGDLGNSPLHF. This chain connects TRBV19 to TRBJ1-6, with D perhaps matching TRBD1 (5 bases). The CDR3 length is 16 residues. V dropped 6 bases and J dropped 7 bases, with 19 bases sitting between them. Germline lookup yields CDR1 LNHDA and CDR2 SQIVND (reference sequence).

The rearrangement joins TRBV29-1 to TRBJ2-6; TRBD1 matches 10 bases. This CDR3 is 15 amino acids long. The germline V gene has CDR1 SQVTM and CDR2 ANQGSEA. The V gene end was trimmed by 4 bases and the J gene end by 2 bases; junction bases not matched to a gene: 2. CDR3 sequence (DNA): TGCAGCGTTGGACAGGGGGCTACTGGGGCCAACGTCCTGACTTTC. Protein product: CSVGQGATGANVLTF.

This chain uses TRBV7-3 with TRBJ1-1; 8 nucleotides agree with TRBD1. The germline V gene encodes CDR1 SGHTA and CDR2 FQGTGA. Trimming cost V 2 bases and J 4 bases; bases outside gene matches: 3. CDR3 size: 14 residues. The CDR3, as DNA: TGTGCCAGCAGCTTACAGGGGGCGAGCACTGAAGCTTTCTTT. Encoded protein: CASSLQGASTEAFF.

The chain combines TRBV15 with TRBJ1-4; D remains ambiguous. The CDR3 consists of 14 residues. From germline, CDR1 is LNHNV and CDR2 YYDKDF (reference sequence). The germline V and J ends were trimmed by 5 bases and 4 bases, with 11 bases remaining between them. The CDR3 protein is CATSLSGLNEKLFF. CDR3 coding DNA: TGTGCCACCAGCCTGAGTGGGCTTAATGAAAAACTGTTTTTT. Full variable domain (missing parts from reference TRBV15 and TRBJ1-4): DAMVIQNPRYQVTQFGKPVTLSCSQTLNHNVMYWYQQKSSQAPKLLFHYYDKDFNNEADTPDNFQSRRPNTSFCFLDIRSPGLGDTAMYLCATSLSGLNEKLFFGSGTQLSVL.

This clone was seen a single time. The V call is TRBV6-6, the J call TRBJ1-6; 11 bases align to TRBD1. With V trimmed by 6 bases and J by 10 bases, 2 bases remained unmatched. CDR1 is MNHNY and CDR2 is SVGAGI in the germline V gene (reference sequence). The CDR3 totals 13 residues. The CDR3 DNA reads TGTGCCAGCAGAGGGGACAGGGGGTCACCCCTCCACTTT. Its translation: CASRGDRGSPLHF.

In DNA, the CDR3 is TGTGCCAGTAGTCCCCGAACAGGGGGCACTGAAGCTTTCTTT. Translation: CASSPRTGGTEAFF. The chain couples TRBV19 to TRBJ1-1, with 8 nucleotides matching TRBD1. V shed 5 bases, J shed 4 bases, and the junction held 6 bases outside the gene matches. This CDR3 spans 14 amino acids. Per the germline V gene, CDR1 is LNHDA and CDR2 is SQIVND (reference sequence).